These 3 T cell receptor beta chains were sequenced from one sample in a study of shared clonotypes between healthy human individuals. Repertoires were generated with immunoSEQ multiplex PCR, while TCRdb's copy carries only in-frame clones and drops some. This table has over a million clones, 70% to 80% appearing once. Sequenced input: memory CD4+ T cells sorted from blood. Stated subset: CD45RA-negative fraction. Source of these receptors: a man aged 18 to 35 in good health.

This chain joins TRBV5-1 and TRBJ2-7; no reliable D call. Trimming took 4 bases from V and 3 from J, leaving 14 bases between them. The CDR3 is 14 residues long. Germline CDR1 SGHRS, CDR2 YFSETQ. CDR3 coding DNA: TGCGCCAGCAGCGAGGCGGCGAAAAACTACGAGCAGTACTTC. This translates into CASSEAAKNYEQYF.

V is TRBV6-5 and J is TRBJ1-6; 9 bases line up with TRBD1. CDR3 size: 15 residues. The germline V gene encodes CDR1 MNHEY and CDR2 SVGAGI. V shed 2 bases, J shed 10 bases, and the junction held 6 bases outside the gene matches. CDR3 residues: CASSYGTGSGSPLHF. The CDR3 nucleotides are TGTGCCAGCAGTTACGGGACAGGGTCCGGGTCACCCCTCCACTTT.

The rearrangement links TRBV2 to TRBJ1-1; a weak D match, TRBD1 (6 bases). Trimming cost V 6 bases and J 4 bases, with 15 bases left between them. Germline V gene data show CDR1 as SNHLY and CDR2 as FYNNEI. CDR3 length: 14 amino acids. CDR3 DNA: TGTGCCAGCAGCGCCAACAGGGTCGGCACTGAAGCTTTCTTT. Translating gives CASSANRVGTEAFF.